This T cell receptor beta chain came from a study of T cell changes during pregnancy in multiple sclerosis. Profiling relied on immunoSEQ multiplex PCR, and the TCRdb table lists in-frame clones only, not all of them. In the table there are tens of thousands of clones, roughly nine tenths of which are singletons. Germline-derived CDR1 and CDR2 are ENHRY and SYGVKD. The CDR3 spans 15 residues. Trimming shortened V by 9 bases and J by 8 bases, and 25 bases separated the two germline ends. Material: peripheral blood, obtained before pregnancy. The gene calls are TRBV10-3 and TRBJ1-2; D may be TRBD1 (6 bases). This sequence was found in a female donor with multiple sclerosis, enrolled in a pregnancy study. The DNA for the CDR3 is TGTGCCATTACTCCTATCGGACAGCCCCGGGGAGGCTACACCTTC. It codes for CAITPIGQPRGGYTF.